This TCR beta chain was profiled in a study of cytomegalovirus exposure and HLA in healthy donors. Turning to this clone: What it binds is unknown.

A multiplex PCR was run with 60 Vbeta primers and 13 Jbeta primers. Assay used: immunoSEQ multiplex PCR; TCRdb lists only in-frame clones, some missing. The repertoire includes around 130,000 clones, around 85% of them detected once, and 1.5% to 2% sits in the top ten. Donors in the study were healthy people who gave bone marrow. While unrecorded immune exposures were likely, the donors were nominally healthy when sampled. General observations from the study: A few chains tied to CMV proved CMV antigen-specific in vitro.

The sequence came from a boy aged 5-17 years in good health and CMV-seronegative. The sequenced sample was PBMCs.

CDR3: CASSSPGDGYTF. CDR3 in DNA: TGCGCCAGCAGCTCGCCCGGGGATGGCTACACCTTC. This chain connects TRBV5-1 to TRBJ1-2, with D unclear. V lost 3 bases and J 6 bases, leaving 9 bases between the germline ends. Per the germline V gene, CDR1 is SGHRS and CDR2 is YFSETQ. The CDR3 loop spans 12 amino acids.